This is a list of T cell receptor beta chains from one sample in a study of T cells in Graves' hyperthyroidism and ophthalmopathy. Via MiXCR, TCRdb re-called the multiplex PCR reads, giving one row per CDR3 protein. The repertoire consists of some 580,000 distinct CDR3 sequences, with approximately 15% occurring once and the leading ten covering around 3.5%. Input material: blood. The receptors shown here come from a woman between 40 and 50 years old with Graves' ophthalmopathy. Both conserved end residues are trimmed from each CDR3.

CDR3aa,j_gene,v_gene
ASSLRLAGAGELF,TRBJ2-2,TRBV12-3/TRBV12-4
ASSLRGTEQY,TRBJ2-7,TRBV5-4
AISPPSPYEQY,TRBJ2-7,TRBV10-3
ASSRGATDTGELF,TRBJ2-2,TRBV11-2
ASSLRSRDTQY,TRBJ2-3,TRBV11-2
ASRTGTGSYNEQF,TRBJ2-1,TRBV2
ASSLDVSLNSPLH,TRBJ1-6,TRBV11-2
ASTDWGPRAPYGYT,TRBJ1-2,TRBV11-2
ASSSEQGRHQPQH,TRBJ1-5,TRBV6-9
SAKDRREYEQY,TRBJ2-7,TRBV20-1
SARVLAGVSDTQY,TRBJ2-3,TRBV20-1
ASSVTTSHEKLF,TRBJ1-4,TRBV19
ASSDRAGSPDTQY,TRBJ2-3,TRBV19